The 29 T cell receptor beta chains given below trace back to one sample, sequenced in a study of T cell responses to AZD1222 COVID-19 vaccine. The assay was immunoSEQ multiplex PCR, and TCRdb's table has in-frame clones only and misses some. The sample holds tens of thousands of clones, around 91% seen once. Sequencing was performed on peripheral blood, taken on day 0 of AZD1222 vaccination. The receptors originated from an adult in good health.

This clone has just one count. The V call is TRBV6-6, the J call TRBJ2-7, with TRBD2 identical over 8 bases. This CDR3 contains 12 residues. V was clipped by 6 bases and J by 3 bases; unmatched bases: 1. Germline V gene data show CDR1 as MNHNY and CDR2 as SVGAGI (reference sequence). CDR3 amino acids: CASSTSGYEQYF. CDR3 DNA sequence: TGTGCCAGCAGCACTAGCGGCTACGAGCAGTACTTC.

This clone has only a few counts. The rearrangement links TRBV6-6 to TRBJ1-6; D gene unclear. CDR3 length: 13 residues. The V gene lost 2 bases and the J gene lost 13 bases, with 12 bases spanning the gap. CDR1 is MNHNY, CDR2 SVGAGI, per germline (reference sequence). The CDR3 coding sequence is TGTGCCAGCAGTTACGGATTCGGGGATCCCCTCCACTTT. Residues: CASSYGFGDPLHF.

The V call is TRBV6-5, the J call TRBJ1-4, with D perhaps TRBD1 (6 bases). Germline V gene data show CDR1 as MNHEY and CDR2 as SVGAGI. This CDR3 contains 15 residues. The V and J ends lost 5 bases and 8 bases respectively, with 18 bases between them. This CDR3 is CASSRKQGSSEKLFF. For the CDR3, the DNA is TGTGCCAGCAGTCGAAAGCAGGGGTCGAGCGAAAAACTGTTTTTT.

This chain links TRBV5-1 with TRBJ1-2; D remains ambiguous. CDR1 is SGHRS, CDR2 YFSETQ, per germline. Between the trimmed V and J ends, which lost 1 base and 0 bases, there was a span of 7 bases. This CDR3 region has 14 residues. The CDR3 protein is CASSLREANYGYTF. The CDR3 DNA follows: TGCGCCAGCAGCTTGCGGGAAGCTAACTATGGCTACACCTTC.

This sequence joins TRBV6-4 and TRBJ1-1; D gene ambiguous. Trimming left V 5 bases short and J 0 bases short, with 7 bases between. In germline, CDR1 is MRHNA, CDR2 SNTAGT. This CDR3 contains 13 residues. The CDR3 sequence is CASSQEMNTEAFF. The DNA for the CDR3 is TGTGCCAGCAGTCAGGAGATGAACACTGAAGCTTTCTTT.

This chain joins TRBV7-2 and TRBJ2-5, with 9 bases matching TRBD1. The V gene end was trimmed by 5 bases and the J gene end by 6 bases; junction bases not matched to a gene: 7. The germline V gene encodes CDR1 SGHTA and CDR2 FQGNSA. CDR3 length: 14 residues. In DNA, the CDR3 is TGTGCCAGCAGCGCGGGACAGGGTGGAAAGACCCAGTACTTC. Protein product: CASSAGQGGKTQYF. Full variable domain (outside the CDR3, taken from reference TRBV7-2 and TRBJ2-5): GAGVSQSPSNKVTEKGKDVELRCDPISGHTALYWYRQSLGQGLEFLIYFQGNSAPDKSGLPSDRFSAERTGGSVSTLTIQRTQQEDSAVYLCASSAGQGGKTQYFGPGTRLLVL.

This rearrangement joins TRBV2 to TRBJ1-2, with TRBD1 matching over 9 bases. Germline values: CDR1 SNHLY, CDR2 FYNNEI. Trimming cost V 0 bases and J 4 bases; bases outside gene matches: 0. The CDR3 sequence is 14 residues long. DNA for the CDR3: TGTGCCAGCAGTGAAGCGGACAGGGGCTATGGCTACACCTTC. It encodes CASSEADRGYGYTF.

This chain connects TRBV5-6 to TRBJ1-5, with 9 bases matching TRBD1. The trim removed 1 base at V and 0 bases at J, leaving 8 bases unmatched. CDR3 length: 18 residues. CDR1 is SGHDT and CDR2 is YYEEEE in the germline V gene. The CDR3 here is CASSLLGQGQYSNQPQHF. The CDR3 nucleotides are TGTGCCAGCAGCTTGCTGGGACAGGGCCAATATAGCAATCAGCCCCAGCATTTT.

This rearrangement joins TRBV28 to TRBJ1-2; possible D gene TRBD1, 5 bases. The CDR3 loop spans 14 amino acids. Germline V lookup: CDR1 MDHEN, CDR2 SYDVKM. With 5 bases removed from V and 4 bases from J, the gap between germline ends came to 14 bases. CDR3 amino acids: CASSPAGGAYGYTF. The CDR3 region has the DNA TGTGCCAGCAGTCCAGCAGGAGGGGCCTATGGCTACACCTTC.

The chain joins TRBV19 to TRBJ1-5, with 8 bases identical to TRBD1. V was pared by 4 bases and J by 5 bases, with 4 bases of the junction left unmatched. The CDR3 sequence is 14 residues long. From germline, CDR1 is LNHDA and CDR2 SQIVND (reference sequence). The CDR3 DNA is TGTGCCAGTAGTAAACAGGGGGAATATCAGCCCCAGCATTTT. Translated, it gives CASSKQGEYQPQHF.

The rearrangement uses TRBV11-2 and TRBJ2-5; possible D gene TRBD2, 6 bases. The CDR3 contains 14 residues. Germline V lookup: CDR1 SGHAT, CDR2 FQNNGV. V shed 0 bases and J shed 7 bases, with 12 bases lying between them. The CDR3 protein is CASSLESQGGTQYF. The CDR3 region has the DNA TGTGCCAGCAGCTTAGAGTCGCAGGGAGGGACCCAGTACTTC.

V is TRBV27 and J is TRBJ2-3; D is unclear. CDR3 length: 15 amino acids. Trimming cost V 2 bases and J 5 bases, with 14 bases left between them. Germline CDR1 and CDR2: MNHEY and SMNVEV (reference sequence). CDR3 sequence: CASSLDLRMGDTQYF. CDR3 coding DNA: TGTGCCAGCAGTTTAGACTTACGGATGGGAGATACGCAGTATTTT.

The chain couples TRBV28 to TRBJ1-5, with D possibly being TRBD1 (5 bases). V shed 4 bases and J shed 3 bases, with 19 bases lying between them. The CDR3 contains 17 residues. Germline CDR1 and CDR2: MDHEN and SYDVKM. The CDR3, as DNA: TGTGCCAGCAGTTCCCGAGTGAGAGGGACTGCCAATCAGCCCCAGCATTTT. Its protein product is CASSSRVRGTANQPQHF.

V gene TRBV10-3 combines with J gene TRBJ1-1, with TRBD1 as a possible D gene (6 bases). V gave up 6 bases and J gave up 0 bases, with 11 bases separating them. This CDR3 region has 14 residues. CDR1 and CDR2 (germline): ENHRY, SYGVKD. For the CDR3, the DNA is TGTGCCATCAGGAGGACAGCCATGAACACTGAAGCTTTCTTT. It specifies CAIRRTAMNTEAFF.

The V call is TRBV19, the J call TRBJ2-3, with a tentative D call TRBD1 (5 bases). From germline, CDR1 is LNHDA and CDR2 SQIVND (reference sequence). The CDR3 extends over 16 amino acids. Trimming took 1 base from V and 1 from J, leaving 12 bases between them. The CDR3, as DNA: TGTGCCAGTAGTATAGCCCATTTAGGGGGCACAGATACGCAGTATTTT. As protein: CASSIAHLGGTDTQYF.

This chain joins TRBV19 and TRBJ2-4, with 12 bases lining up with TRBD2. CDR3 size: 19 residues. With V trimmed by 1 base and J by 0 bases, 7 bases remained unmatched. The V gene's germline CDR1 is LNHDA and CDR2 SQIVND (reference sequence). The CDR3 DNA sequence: TGTGCCAGTAGTATAGGAGGACTAGCGGGGACACTAGCCAAAAACATTCAGTACTTC. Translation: CASSIGGLAGTLAKNIQYF.

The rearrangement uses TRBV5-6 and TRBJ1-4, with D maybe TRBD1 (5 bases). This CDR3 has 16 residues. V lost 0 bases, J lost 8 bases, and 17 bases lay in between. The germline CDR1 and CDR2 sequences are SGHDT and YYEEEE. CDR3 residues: CASSLAVGERREKLFF. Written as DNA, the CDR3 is TGTGCCAGCAGCTTGGCCGTGGGGGAGAGAAGGGAAAAACTGTTTTTT.

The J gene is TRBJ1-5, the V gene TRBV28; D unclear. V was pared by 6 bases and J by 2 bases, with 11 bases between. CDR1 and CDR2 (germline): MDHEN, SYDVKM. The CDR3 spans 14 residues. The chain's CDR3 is CASRTVGGNQPQHF. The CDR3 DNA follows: TGTGCCAGCAGGACGGTTGGCGGCAATCAGCCCCAGCATTTT.

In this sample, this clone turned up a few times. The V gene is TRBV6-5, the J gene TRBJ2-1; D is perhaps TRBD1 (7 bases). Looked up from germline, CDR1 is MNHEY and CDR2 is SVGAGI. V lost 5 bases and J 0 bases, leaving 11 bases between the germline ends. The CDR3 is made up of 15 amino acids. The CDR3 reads CASSIQGGSYNEQFF. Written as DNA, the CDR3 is TGTGCCAGCAGTATCCAGGGGGGCTCCTACAATGAGCAGTTCTTC.

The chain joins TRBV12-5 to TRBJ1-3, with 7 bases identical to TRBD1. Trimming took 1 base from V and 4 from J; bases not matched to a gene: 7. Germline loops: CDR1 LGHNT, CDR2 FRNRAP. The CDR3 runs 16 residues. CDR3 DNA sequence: TGTGCTAGTGGTTTGGCGGACAGGATTTTCGGAAACACCATATATTTT. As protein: CASGLADRIFGNTIYF.

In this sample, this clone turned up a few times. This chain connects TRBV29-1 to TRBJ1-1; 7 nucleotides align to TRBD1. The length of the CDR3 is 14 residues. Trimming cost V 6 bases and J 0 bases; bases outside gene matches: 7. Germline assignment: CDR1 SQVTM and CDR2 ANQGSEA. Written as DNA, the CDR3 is TGCAGCGTGAGGGGGCTTCCATTGAACACTGAAGCTTTCTTT. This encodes CSVRGLPLNTEAFF.

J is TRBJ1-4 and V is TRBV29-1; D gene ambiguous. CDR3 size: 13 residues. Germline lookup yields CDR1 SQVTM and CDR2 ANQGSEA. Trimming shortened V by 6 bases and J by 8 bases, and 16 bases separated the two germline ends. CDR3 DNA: TGCAGCGTCATCGATCTGCCGGGGGAAAAACTGTTTTTT. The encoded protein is CSVIDLPGEKLFF.

CDR3 nucleotide sequence: TGTGCCAGCAGTGCTCCACAGCGGTTCAGCTCTGGGGCCAACGTCCTGACTTTC. Protein product: CASSAPQRFSSGANVLTF. V and J are TRBV28 and TRBJ2-6, with a weak D call TRBD2 (5 bases). Germline loops: CDR1 MDHEN, CDR2 SYDVKM. The V end lost 5 bases, the J end lost 0 bases, and 17 bases lay between the germline ends. The CDR3 loop spans 18 amino acids.

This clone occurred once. The CDR3 DNA follows: TGTGCCAGCAGCGGACAGGACGCCGCCTCTGGGGCCAACGTCCTGACTTTC. Protein sequence: CASSGQDAASGANVLTF. The genes are TRBV28 and TRBJ2-6, with 7 bases lining up with TRBD1. CDR1 and CDR2 (germline): MDHEN, SYDVKM. V gave up 6 bases and J gave up 0 bases; unmatched junction bases: 8. The CDR3 sequence is 17 residues long.

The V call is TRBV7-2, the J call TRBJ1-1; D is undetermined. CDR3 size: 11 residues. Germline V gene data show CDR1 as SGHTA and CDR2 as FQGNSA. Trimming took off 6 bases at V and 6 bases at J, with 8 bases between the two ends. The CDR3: CASRVGPEAFF. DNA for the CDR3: TGTGCCAGCAGAGTAGGCCCTGAAGCTTTCTTT. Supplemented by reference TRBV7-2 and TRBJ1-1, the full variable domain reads GAGVSQSPSNKVTEKGKDVELRCDPISGHTALYWYRQSLGQGLEFLIYFQGNSAPDKSGLPSDRFSAERTGGSVSTLTIQRTQQEDSAVYLCASRVGPEAFFGQGTRLTVV.

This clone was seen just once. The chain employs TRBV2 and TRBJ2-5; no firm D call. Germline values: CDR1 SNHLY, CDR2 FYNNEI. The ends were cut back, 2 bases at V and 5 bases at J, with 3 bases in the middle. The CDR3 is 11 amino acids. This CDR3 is CASSESETQYF. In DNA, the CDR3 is TGTGCCAGCAGTGAAAGTGAGACCCAGTACTTC.

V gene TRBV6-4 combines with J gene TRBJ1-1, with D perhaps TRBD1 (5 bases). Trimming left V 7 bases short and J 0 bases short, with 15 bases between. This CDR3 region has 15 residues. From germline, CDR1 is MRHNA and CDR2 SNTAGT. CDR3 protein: CASTETGEVNTEAFF. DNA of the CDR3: TGTGCCAGCACCGAGACGGGGGAGGTGAACACTGAAGCTTTCTTT.

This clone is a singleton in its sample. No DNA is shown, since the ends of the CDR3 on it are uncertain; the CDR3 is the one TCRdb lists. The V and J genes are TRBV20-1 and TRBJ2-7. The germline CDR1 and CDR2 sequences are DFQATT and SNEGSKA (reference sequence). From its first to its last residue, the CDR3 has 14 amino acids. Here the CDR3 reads CSASTSGPNYEQYF.

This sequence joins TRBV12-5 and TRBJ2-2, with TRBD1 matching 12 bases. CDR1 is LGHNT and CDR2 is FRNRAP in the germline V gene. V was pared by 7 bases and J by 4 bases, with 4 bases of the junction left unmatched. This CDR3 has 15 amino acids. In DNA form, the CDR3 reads TGTGCTAGTGCTGCGGGACAGGGGGCCACCGGGGAGCTGTTTTTT. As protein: CASAAGQGATGELFF. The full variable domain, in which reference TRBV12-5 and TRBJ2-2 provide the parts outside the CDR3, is DARVTQTPRHKVTEMGQEVTMRCQPILGHNTVFWYRQTMMQGLELLAYFRNRAPLDDSGMPKDRFSAEMPDATLATLKIQPSEPRDSAVYFCASAAGQGATGELFFGEGSRLTVL.